Each of the 8 T cell receptor beta chains below was sequenced from the same sample in a study of blood T cells in healthy people across ages. The authors ran a second PCR of 7 to 11 cycles using a sample-barcoded 5' primer and a J-beta primer mix. TCRdb re-called the 5' RACE reads through MiXCR, storing one row per CDR3 protein. The sample lists fewer than 950,000 distinct CDR3 sequences, about 55% occurring once. Sequencing used blood. These receptors were obtained from a man aged 80 or over in good health.

This chain links TRBV28 with TRBJ2-7; maybe TRBD1 (6 bases). The V and J ends lost 6 bases and 6 bases respectively, with 21 bases between them. Germline CDR1 reads MDHEN; CDR2 reads SYDVKM. The CDR3 loop spans 15 amino acids. CDR3 coding DNA: TGTGCCAGCAGGCTCCGGGACACTGATTACTGCGAGCAGTACTTC. Protein: CASRLRDTDYCEQYF. The variable domain in full, completed from reference TRBV28 and TRBJ2-7, reads DVKVTQSSRYLVKRTGEKVFLECVQDMDHENMFWYRQDPGLGLRLIYFSYDVKMKEKGDIPEGYSVSREKKERFSLILESASTNQTSMYLCASRLRDTDYCEQYFGPGTRLTVT.

The rearrangement links TRBV2 to TRBJ2-1; D possibly corresponds to TRBD2 (6 bases). The CDR3 is 14 amino acids. The germline V gene encodes CDR1 SNHLY and CDR2 FYNNEI. V lost 7 bases to trimming and J lost 9 bases, with 19 bases between them. This CDR3 reads CASTGPSEMSEQFF. CDR3 DNA: TGTGCCAGCACTGGGCCTAGCGAGATGAGTGAGCAGTTCTTC.

The chain is built from TRBV5-1 and TRBJ2-4; D tentatively fits TRBD1 or TRBD2 (5 bases each). TRBJ2-7 matches the DNA end more closely, so the J call is doubtful. The CDR3 covers 14 residues. CDR1 and CDR2 (germline): SGHRS, YFSETQ. CDR3 DNA sequence: TGCGCCAGCAGCTTGAGGGACCGGAGGAACGAGCAGTACTTC. Residues: CASSLRDRRNEQYF.

This clonotype has just a few counts. The chain uses TRBV3-1 and TRBJ2-7, with D possibly TRBD2 on 5 matching bases. V lost 4 bases, J lost 0 bases, and 10 bases lay in between. Germline V gene sequence: CDR1 LGHDT, CDR2 YNNKEL (reference sequence). The CDR3 consists of 14 residues. The CDR3 DNA reads TGTGCCAGCAGCCTCGGACTGAACTCCTACGAGCAGTACTTC. This translates into CASSLGLNSYEQYF.

The chain is built from TRBV29-1 and TRBJ2-3; TRBD2 aligns across 11 bases. Germline trimming cut 6 bases from V and 3 bases from J; bases unmatched to any gene: 8. Germline CDR1 reads SQVTM; CDR2 reads ANQGSEA. The length of the CDR3 is 15 residues. The CDR3 spells CSVGGGTSGTDTQYF. CDR3 bases: TGCAGCGTGGGCGGGGGGACTAGCGGTACAGATACGCAGTATTTT.

J is TRBJ1-5 and V is TRBV19; possible D gene TRBD1, 6 bases. CDR3 length equals 14 residues. The germline V gene has CDR1 LNHDA and CDR2 SQIVND (reference sequence). Trimming removed 3 bases from V and 4 bases from J, with 10 bases in between. CDR3 loop: CASSMDSGNQPQHF. CDR3 sequence (DNA): TGTGCCAGTAGTATGGACAGTGGGAATCAGCCCCAGCATTTT. The full variable domain, its missing parts supplied by reference TRBV19 and TRBJ1-5, is DGGITQSPKYLFRKEGQNVTLSCEQNLNHDAMYWYRQDPGQGLRLIYYSQIVNDFQKGDIAEGYSVSREKKESFPLTVTSAQKNPTAFYLCASSMDSGNQPQHFGDGTRLSIL.

A few counts support this clonotype. CDR3 region: CSASPDRDYEQYF. The CDR3 nucleotides read TGCAGTGCTAGCCCTGACAGAGACTACGAGCAGTACTTC. This rearrangement joins TRBV20-1 to TRBJ2-7, with D possibly being TRBD1 (5 bases). There are 13 residues in the CDR3. The germline CDR1 and CDR2 sequences are DFQATT and SNEGSKA (reference sequence). V lost 3 bases and J 3 bases, leaving 12 bases between the germline ends.

This chain links TRBV5-1 with TRBJ1-2, with 7 bases identical to TRBD1. CDR1 and CDR2 from the germline V gene are SGHRS and YFSETQ. This CDR3 is built from 17 residues. V shed 2 bases, J shed 2 bases, and the junction held 12 bases outside the gene matches. CDR3 region: CASSFGAATGPNYGYTF. CDR3 DNA sequence: TGCGCCAGCAGCTTTGGGGCGGCGACAGGGCCGAACTATGGCTACACCTTC.